This T cell receptor beta chain was sequenced for a study of T cell responses to AZD1222 COVID-19 vaccine (dated by TCRdb to about 2021). Regarding the study in general: TCR sequencing covered over 230 trial participants: some 210 given two doses of AZD1222 and approximately 26 given two doses of MenACWY control vaccine. Trial participants were enrolled into age subgroups of 18-55, 56-69 and 70-plus years, which contained around 150, 28 and 57 TCR-sequenced participants, respectively. The full study reports these points: The whole spike protein was spanned by vaccine-associated CD4 TCRs, and dominant responses were seen in regions 160-218 and 743-854. A significant rise in spike-specific TCR breadth and depth was observed after two AZD1222 doses relative to day 0 and relative to MenACWY recipients. Because no day 14 peak-response samples were available, the repertoires could be characterized only after the peak T cell response. Conclusions about previously exposed vaccinees are limited because only a handful of AZD1222 recipients were SARS-CoV-2 seropositive at baseline. Most participants were white British and females outnumbered males, and the authors suggested that clonal diversity may have been underestimated. The 56-69-year group was small, and its depth increase did not reach significance, likely because of low power. Epitopes outside the regions mutated in the B.1.351 and B.1.1.7 variants were reportedly recognized by nearly half of the unique spike-specific TCRs.

The junction shows trimming of 3 bases on V and 5 bases on J, plus 13 bases between the germline ends. The CDR3 goes from the cysteine to the phenylalanine over 14 residues. Only the CDR3 part of the read is kept: 42 bases, read in frame from the first base. The germline V gene yields SGHTA for CDR1 and FQGNSA for CDR2. Comment on this clone: Its recognized antigen is unknown. Base qualities are not provided; no much larger clone lies one nucleotide away.

The CDR3 regions of human TCRbeta chains were analyzed by immunosequencing. Processing in the source paper ran as follows. Repertoire TCRs were checked for matches against a reference library of SARS-CoV-2-specific TCRs that had been generated using the MIRA antigen-specificity platform. Breadth was defined as the fraction of unique TCRs that were SARS-CoV-2-associated. Depth was defined as the fraction of total T cells that were SARS-CoV-2-associated. Using the MIRA data, every spike-specific TCR was mapped to the spike region that the TCR reacted to and assigned to either a CD4 or a CD8 class. Log10-transformed breadth and depth values were compared by one-way ANOVA with Sidak's multiple comparisons tests. Held by TCRdb, this immuneACCESS table contains in-frame sequences only and omits some clones. Under half of the omission traces to an unresolved V gene where checked; the cause of the rest is unknown. D and trimming were read from the DNA, whereas the V and J calls and clone size are those reported in that table. Recorded for this sample are approximately 210,000 clones; approximately 91% of them occurred a single time. The top ten clonotypes cover roughly 3.5% of the sample.

Per the publication, the time point label means: about 28 days (+/-7) after the second vaccine dose. AZD1222 recipients given second doses at about 4 weeks or at about 12 weeks were pooled, since spike-specific TCR depth and breadth were not found to differ between the two schedules. The vaccinee samples were drawn from two UK trials, COV001 and COV002, one of which was a single-blind randomized controlled phase 2/3 trial testing AZD1222 (ChAdOx1 nCoV-19) in healthy adults. For TCRbeta chain sequencing, PBMC samples were collected from trial participants at day 0 and at day 28 after the second dose.

The V and J genes are TRBV7-2 and TRBJ1-2; the D gene is perhaps TRBD1, on 6 matching bases. The input for sequencing was peripheral blood, taken 28 days after the second AZD1222 dose. This TCR was sampled from an adult who received the AZD1222 COVID-19 vaccine. The CDR3 protein sequence reads: CASSLGGSWYGYTF. The DNA sequence follows: TGTGCCAGCAGCTTGGGGGGCTCGTGGTATGGCTACACCTTC.